Listed below are T cell receptor beta chains from one sample, sequenced in a study of T cell repertoires in cytomegalovirus infection. TCRdb independently ran MiXCR on the reads; one entry per CDR3 protein. The table includes 150,000 to 200,000 distinct CDR3 sequences, roughly a fifth detected once. The source material was PBMCs. Receptors originate from a human donor in good health (CMV status not recorded). Some clones in this sample may be carry-over from other donors' samples. The CDR3 runs from the conserved cysteine through the conserved F or W. The D gene is left open where the match is weak. Size is omitted from some rows. Given values are once, few, many or a class for expanded clones.

V	D	size	length	J	CDR3	DNA
TRBV5-4	TRBD1	-	15	TRBJ2-1	CASSPGQGVYNEQFF	TGTGCCAGCAGCCCGGGACAGGGCGTATACAATGAGCAGTTCTTC
TRBV12-3/TRBV12-4	-	many	14	TRBJ1-5	CASSFGNEGQPQHF	TGTGCCAGCAGTTTTGGGAACGAGGGACAGCCCCAGCATTTT
TRBV29-1	-	-	14	TRBJ1-4	CSVVVGYRTEKLFF	TGCAGCGTTGTAGTTGGCTACCGGACGGAAAAACTGTTTTTT
TRBV7-8	-	many	18	TRBJ2-7	CASSLRGVGQGAAYEQYF	TGTGCCAGCAGCTTAAGAGGCGTTGGGCAGGGAGCGGCCTACGAGCAGTACTTC
TRBV7-9	TRBD1	many	21	TRBJ1-4	CASSSPISKEGQPSTNEKLFF	TGTGCCAGCAGCTCGCCGATCTCTAAAGAGGGACAGCCGTCAACTAATGAAAAACTGTTTTTT
TRBV14	-	few	16	TRBJ2-3	CASSQDRVSSTDTQYF	TGTGCCAGCAGCCAAGATCGCGTATCTAGCACAGATACGCAGTATTTT
TRBV19	TRBD1	-	16	TRBJ1-2	CASSLMDRTASYGYTF	TGTGCCAGTAGTCTGATGGACAGGACCGCGAGCTATGGCTACACCTTC
TRBV7-2	-	many	15	TRBJ2-7	CASSDRGLSSYEQYF	TGTGCCAGCAGCGACCGGGGATTAAGCTCCTACGAGCAGTACTTC
TRBV7-2	-	many	12	TRBJ1-2	CASSLQGDGYTF	TGTGCCAGCAGCTTACAGGGTGACGGCTACACCTTC
TRBV27	-	-	14	TRBJ2-7	CASSLRTLGYEQYF	TGTGCCAGCAGTCTACGGACCCTAGGCTACGAGCAGTACTTC
TRBV9	-	few	14	TRBJ1-2	CASSVGQDNYGYTF	TGTGCCAGCAGCGTCGGGCAGGACAACTATGGCTACACCTTC
TRBV19	-	-	14	TRBJ1-1	CASSDEHWNTEAFF	TGTGCCAGTAGTGATGAACATTGGAACACTGAAGCTTTCTTT
TRBV13	-	-	13	TRBJ2-1	CASSSTPSNEQFF	TGTGCCAGCAGCTCGACTCCTAGCAATGAGCAGTTCTTC
TRBV30	-	-	13	TRBJ2-5	CAWSLGFQETQYF	TGTGCCTGGAGTTTGGGTTTTCAGGAGACCCAGTACTTC
TRBV28	-	many	15	TRBJ1-4	CASSARQTKNEKLFF	TGTGCCAGCAGTGCCCGACAGACCAAAAATGAAAAACTGTTTTTT
TRBV9	-	-	14	TRBJ2-7	CASSVGTSRYEQYF	TGTGCCAGCAGCGTCGGGACCTCCCGTTACGAGCAGTACTTC
TRBV11-3	TRBD1	few	20	TRBJ2-2	CASSPTTGNKGRRPAGELFF	TGTGCCAGCAGCCCCACGACAGGGAATAAGGGGCGTCGACCGGCCGGGGAGCTGTTTTTT
TRBV5-4	-	-	15	TRBJ2-3	CASSSSGTSTDTQYF	TGTGCCAGCAGCTCATCCGGGACTAGCACAGATACGCAGTATTTT
TRBV29-1	-	-	14	TRBJ1-6	CSLRGAEYNSPLHF	TGCAGCCTCCGAGGGGCGGAGTATAATTCACCCCTCCACTTT
TRBV7-2	TRBD2	once	16	TRBJ2-3	CASSHGLASSTDTQYF	TGTGCCAGCAGCCACGGACTAGCGAGTAGCACAGATACGCAGTATTTT
TRBV4-1	-	-	16	TRBJ1-3	CASSHRRDTSGNTIYF	TGCGCCAGCAGCCATCGCCGGGACACTTCTGGAAACACCATATATTTT
TRBV7-9	-	many	14	TRBJ1-1	CASSHKGGGTEAFF	TGTGCCAGCAGCCACAAGGGGGGAGGAACTGAAGCTTTCTTT
TRBV4-1	TRBD1	-	16	TRBJ1-1	CASSQAGGIMNTEAFF	TGCGCCAGCAGCCAAGCAGGGGGCATTATGAACACTGAAGCTTTCTTT
TRBV29-1	TRBD1	many	13	TRBJ2-2	CSVTGVITGELFF	TGCAGCGTGACAGGGGTCATCACCGGGGAGCTGTTTTTT
TRBV2	-	-	14	TRBJ1-5	CASSVRNSNQPQHF	TGTGCCAGCAGTGTACGGAATAGCAATCAGCCCCAGCATTTT
TRBV12-3/TRBV12-4	TRBD1	-	14	TRBJ2-7	CASTPGQGSTKQYF	TGTGCCAGCACCCCGGGACAGGGATCTACCAAGCAGTACTTC